The T cell receptor beta chain under discussion was sequenced for a study of cytomegalovirus exposure and HLA in healthy donors. This PCR relied on a set of 60 Vbeta primers and 13 Jbeta primers. Produced via immunoSEQ multiplex PCR; TCRdb's table is partial and in-frame only. The sample consists of over 200,000 clones, approximately 80% of them appearing once. With 4 bases removed from V and 2 bases from J, the gap between germline ends came to 12 bases. The CDR3 spans 14 residues. Germline assignment: CDR1 GTSNPN and CDR2 SVGIG (reference sequence). This receptor was obtained from a woman in her thirties or forties in good health and CMV-seronegative. Sequencing used PBMCs. This chain joins TRBV30 and TRBJ1-5, with a tentative D call TRBD1 (6 bases). DNA of the CDR3: TGTGCCTGGACAACCGGACAGCGCAATCAGCCCCAGCATTTT. This translates into CAWTTGQRNQPQHF.